The clone carrying this T cell receptor (beta chain) is a singleton in its sample. The target antigen is unknown. The data are from a study of CD4 T cells in relation to SARS-CoV-2 and coronaviruses. Study as a whole: Negative control cultures got HIV-1 Nef peptides or no peptide.

CD4+ T cells from unexposed donors were obtained before the COVID-19 pandemic (2011-2018). CD4+ T cells were isolated from the cells after less than 13 days of culture. Cells permitting, SARS-CoV-2 S/N and four cold-coronavirus spikes were tested on unexposed-donor CD4+ T cells. Method: immunoSEQ multiplex PCR; TCRdb's copy keeps in-frame clones and lacks some. In the table there are about 23,000 clones, around 82% of which are singletons. The CDR3 loop spans 17 amino acids. The germline gives CDR1 SGHTA, CDR2 FQGTGA. The junction had 13 bases not matched to a gene; V was cut back by 2 bases and J by 7 bases.

The TCR sequence derives from a human donor in good health. The sequencing input was CD4+ T cells from PBMCs, cultured in vitro. The chain combines TRBV7-3 with TRBJ2-7; 11 bases match TRBD2. CDR3 loop: CASSLSTSGISAGEQYF. The CDR3 coding sequence is TGTGCCAGCAGCTTATCGACTAGCGGGATCTCCGCGGGAGAGCAGTACTTC.